A single sample is the source of the 14 T cell receptor beta chains below, sequenced in a study of prognosis after radiotherapy for stage I lung cancer. Genomic DNA was the source, and TCR beta CDR3 was amplified from it by two-round multiplex PCR. Initially, in first-round PCR, primers specific to each TRBV and TRBJ gene were used. TCRdb redid the calling of the multiplex PCR reads with MiXCR, one entry per CDR3 protein. Among 10,000 to 15,000 distinct CDR3 sequences listed, about 59% were seen once. The material was PBMCs, obtained before or after stereotactic body radiation therapy (not recorded which). The receptors were gathered from a donor aged 50 or older with non-small cell lung cancer.

As DNA, the CDR3 is TGTGCCAGCCGGGTGGGGGGTTTGGGCAATCAGCCCCAGCATTTT. This sequence encodes CASRVGGLGNQPQHF. The rearrangement joins TRBV28 to TRBJ1-5, with D possibly matching TRBD1 (5 bases). Germline lookup yields CDR1 MDHEN and CDR2 SYDVKM. This CDR3 is built from 15 residues. Trimming stripped 8 bases from V and 2 bases from J, with 16 bases between.

This clonotype has a count of ten or more. The chain links TRBV6-1 to TRBJ2-5; 10 bases fit TRBD1. CDR3 size: 15 residues. J lost 5 bases, V lost 5 bases, and 8 bases had no gene match. Germline CDR1 reads MNHNS; CDR2 reads SASEGT. The CDR3 sequence is CASSPQTGGGETQYF. Written as DNA, the CDR3 is TGTGCCAGCAGTCCTCAGACAGGGGGCGGGGAGACCCAGTACTTC.

This clonotype was observed many times. The chain recombines TRBV7-9 with TRBJ2-5; the D is unclear. Germline V CDR1 and CDR2: SEHNR, FQNEAQ (reference sequence). The length of the CDR3 is 13 residues. Trimming removed 2 bases at V and 5 bases at J, with 9 bases between. For the CDR3, the DNA is TGTGCCAGCAGCTTAACCGCGGTGGAGACCCAGTACTTC. Translating gives CASSLTAVETQYF.

This clonotype occurred a few times. The rearrangement uses TRBV10-3 and TRBJ2-7; 8 nucleotides agree with TRBD1. Per the germline V gene, CDR1 is ENHRY and CDR2 is SYGVKD. Unmatched junction bases numbered 11, after V lost 3 bases and J lost 7 bases. The CDR3 totals 15 residues. Here the CDR3 DNA reads TGTGCCATCAGTGAAAGACAGGGGTCGTTGCGGGAGCAGTACTTC. It translates to CAISERQGSLREQYF.

For the CDR3, the DNA is TGTGCCAGCAGTTACTCGATCCCTAGCGTGAGAAAAGGCGAGCAGTACTTC. Its translation is CASSYSIPSVRKGEQYF. The chain carries TRBV6-2 or TRBV6-3 and TRBJ2-7; possible D gene TRBD2, 6 bases. Per germline, CDR1 MNHEY and CDR2 SVGEGT. Trimming took 0 bases from V and 6 from J, leaving 21 bases between them. There are 17 residues in the CDR3.

The chain has TRBV5-8 and TRBJ2-2, with TRBD1 matching over 7 bases. With 4 bases clipped from V and 0 bases from J, the junction kept 3 bases outside the gene matches. CDR1 is SGHTS, CDR2 YDEGEE, per germline. This CDR3 has 15 amino acids. The CDR3 here is CASSHRGTNTGELFF. The CDR3 nucleotides are TGTGCCAGCAGCCACAGGGGCACGAACACCGGGGAGCTGTTTTTT.

This chain uses TRBV6-1 with TRBJ1-2, with 7 nucleotides matching TRBD1. Germline CDR1 MNHNS, CDR2 SASEGT. The CDR3 loop spans 12 amino acids. Trimming took 8 bases from V and 2 from J; bases not matched to a gene: 2. In DNA, the CDR3 is TGTGCCAGCTCGGACAGGAACTATGGCTACACCTTC. Its translation: CASSDRNYGYTF.

Worth noting for this clonotype: A read error likely explains this, since a far larger clone differs by one base. This chain uses TRBV6-8 with TRBJ1-1; D not certain. This CDR3 region has 14 residues. CDR1 MNHGY and CDR2 SAAAGT come from the germline V gene. V lost 8 bases to trimming and J lost 0 bases, with 13 bases between them. The CDR3 DNA is TGTGCCAGCCTAGGTATAGTGATGAACACTGAAGCTTTCTTT. It encodes CASLGIVMNTEAFF.

The chain uses TRBV5-1 and TRBJ2-7; the match to TRBD2 covers 13 bases. CDR3 length: 15 amino acids. J gave up 4 bases and V 4 bases, and 5 bases lay outside the gene matches. Per the germline V gene, CDR1 is SGHRS and CDR2 is YFSETQ. The CDR3 region is CASSAGLAGVYEQYF. The DNA of the CDR3 is TGCGCCAGCAGCGCCGGACTAGCGGGGGTTTACGAGCAGTACTTC.

This clonotype has at least ten counts. A read error is likely, as this CDR3 ends without the conserved phenylalanine or tryptophan. V gene TRBV3-1 combines with J gene TRBJ1-1, with D hard to call. Looked up from germline, CDR1 is LGHDT and CDR2 is YNNKEL (reference sequence). The length of the CDR3 is 12 residues. V gave up 4 bases and J gave up 8 bases, with 11 bases separating them. The CDR3 DNA is TGTGCCAGCAGCCGAGAGGACGTGGAAGCTTTCCTT. Its protein product is CASSREDVEAFL.

The rearrangement links TRBV15 to TRBJ1-3; the D is unclear. Trimming pared 0 bases from V and 0 bases from J, leaving 9 bases between. Germline lookup yields CDR1 LNHNV and CDR2 YYDKDF (reference sequence). The CDR3 covers 16 residues. The DNA of the CDR3 is TGTGCCACCAGCAGAGATGTGGTGTTCTCTGGAAACACCATATATTTT. This codes for CATSRDVVFSGNTIYF.

This chain links TRBV6-2 or TRBV6-3 with TRBJ2-1; TRBD2 might be the D (7 bases). The V and J ends lost 5 bases and 8 bases respectively, with 22 bases between them. CDR3 size: 16 residues. CDR1 MNHEY and CDR2 SVGEGT come from the germline V gene. CDR3 loop: CASSEVVRGARDEQFF. CDR3 nucleotides: TGTGCCAGCAGTGAAGTGGTACGGGGGGCAAGGGATGAGCAGTTCTTC.

This clonotype counts as medium-sized. The chain is built from TRBV2 and TRBJ2-7; no clear D gene. Looked up from germline, CDR1 is SNHLY and CDR2 is FYNNEI. V was pared by 9 bases and J by 5 bases, with 14 bases between. The CDR3 is made up of 12 amino acids. CDR3 in amino acids: CASQVQSDEQYF. As DNA, the CDR3 is TGTGCCAGTCAGGTCCAGAGCGACGAGCAGTACTTC.

This clonotype rates as medium-sized (0.01 to 0.1%). The chain employs TRBV6-1 and TRBJ2-3; TRBD1 or TRBD2 may be the D gene (7 bases each). Trimming removed 7 bases from V and 5 bases from J, with 16 bases in between. Germline lookup yields CDR1 MNHNS and CDR2 SASEGT. This CDR3 contains 14 residues. The DNA for the CDR3 is TGTGCCAGCACCAGGGGGGGGAGGAAAGATACGCAGTATTTT. This gives the protein CASTRGGRKDTQYF.